Presented here are 18 T cell receptor beta chains from one specimen sequenced in a study of identical twins (dated by TCRdb to about 2016). Library construction relied on 5' RACE. This sample was sequenced with an Illumina HiSeq 2000. Clones were called with MiXCR by TCRdb after fastp trimmed the public reads at Q25, and only in-frame beta chains were retained. Each record represents a unique CDR3 protein, reported with the most common genes and DNA among its rows. A total of fewer than 250,000 distinct CDR3 sequences appear in this sample, about 7.5% of them only once. The ten largest clones add up to roughly 5.4% of the sample. The sample was also reused in another study, on yellow fever vaccine responses in identical twins.

Sequenced material: CD8+ T cells sorted from blood. These receptors were taken from a woman aged 18-29 years in good health.

This clonotype was observed many times. The chain links TRBV29-1 to TRBJ2-7, with TRBD2 as a possible D gene (6 bases). This CDR3 is built from 14 residues. Per the germline V gene, CDR1 is SQVTM and CDR2 is ANQGSEA. The V end lost 5 bases, the J end lost 0 bases, and 14 bases lay between the germline ends. CDR3 loop: CSVRLGGPSYEQYF. The CDR3, as DNA: TGCAGCGTTCGCTTGGGAGGACCCTCCTACGAGCAGTACTTC.

The gene calls are TRBV11-2 and TRBJ2-5; possibly TRBD1 or TRBD2 for D (5 bases each). Germline CDR1 reads SGHAT; CDR2 reads FQNNGV. The CDR3 sequence is 14 residues long. Between the trimmed V and J ends, which lost 5 bases and 5 bases, there was a span of 15 bases. CDR3 sequence (DNA): TGTGCCAGCAGCGCAGAGGGGCCGTGGGAGACCCAGTACTTC. Translating gives CASSAEGPWETQYF.

This clonotype was detected ten times or more. This chain connects TRBV19 to TRBJ2-1; D is undetermined. CDR1 and CDR2 (germline): LNHDA, SQIVND (reference sequence). The length of the CDR3 is 12 residues. Trimming cost V 7 bases and J 0 bases, with 4 bases left between them. CDR3 DNA sequence: TGTGCCAGTAAAGGCTCCTACAATGAGCAGTTCTTC. This gives the protein CASKGSYNEQFF.

This clonotype was counted many times. The rearrangement links TRBV6-5 to TRBJ1-2, with 9 bases identical to TRBD1. V was clipped by 6 bases and J by 4 bases; unmatched bases: 9. Germline CDR1 MNHEY, CDR2 SVGAGI. CDR3 length equals 15 residues. This CDR3 is CASSYTGGASYGYTF. Here the CDR3 DNA reads TGTGCCAGCAGCTACACAGGGGGCGCTTCCTATGGCTACACCTTC.

V and J are TRBV2 and TRBJ2-1, with D possibly TRBD2 on 6 matching bases. V shed 10 bases and J shed 5 bases, with 15 bases lying between them. The germline CDR1 and CDR2 sequences are SNHLY and FYNNEI. The CDR3 length is 13 residues. The CDR3: CATKGGFDNEQFF. For the CDR3, the DNA is TGTGCCACCAAGGGAGGATTTGACAATGAGCAGTTCTTC.

Only one count was recorded for this clonotype. An end of the junction does not agree with germline; a read error may underlie this. The V and J genes are TRBV2 and TRBJ2-1; D is undetermined. The CDR3 is 12 residues long. In germline, CDR1 is SNHLY, CDR2 FYNNEI. This chain's CDR3 is CASIMDDNEQFF. CDR3 nucleotide sequence: TGTGCAAGCATAATGGACGACAATGAGCAGTTCTTC.

V is TRBV9 and J is TRBJ2-1; D is perhaps TRBD1 or TRBD2 (5 bases each). V lost 4 bases, J lost 9 bases, and 17 bases lay in between. The CDR3 runs to 14 residues. Germline CDR1 is SGDLS and CDR2 is YYNGEE. CDR3 DNA sequence: TGTGCCAGCAGCCCCGCTGGGGGAAGGAGTGAGCAGTTCTTC. It translates to CASSPAGGRSEQFF.

V gene TRBV11-1 combines with J gene TRBJ2-1; D gene uncertain. Trimming removed 0 bases at V and 4 bases at J, with 13 bases between. The CDR3 is 16 amino acids. The V gene's germline CDR1 is SGHAT and CDR2 FQDESV (reference sequence). The CDR3: CASSLAGRPSYNEQFF. CDR3 sequence (DNA): TGTGCCAGCAGCTTAGCGGGAAGGCCTTCATACAATGAGCAGTTCTTC.

In this sample, this clonotype turned up a few times. The rearrangement uses TRBV20-1 and TRBJ2-7; TRBD2 is a possible D gene (5 bases). Per the germline V gene, CDR1 is DFQATT and CDR2 is SNEGSKA (reference sequence). V was pared by 0 bases and J by 5 bases, with 14 bases between. There are 14 residues in the CDR3. CDR3 residues: CSAREPLGLDEQYV. Written as DNA, the CDR3 is TGCAGTGCTAGAGAGCCACTAGGGTTAGACGAGCAGTACGTC.

This clonotype was detected a few times. V is TRBV20-1 and J is TRBJ1-2, with TRBD1 identical over 8 bases. Germline trimming cut 0 bases from V and 4 bases from J; bases unmatched to any gene: 16. The CDR3 is 18 residues long. The germline V gene encodes CDR1 DFQATT and CDR2 SNEGSKA (reference sequence). The CDR3 DNA reads TGCAGTGCTAGAGATCCGACAGGGGACACACTCCCTCTCTATGGCTACACCTTC. Translated: CSARDPTGDTLPLYGYTF.

This clonotype was counted at least ten times. V usage is TRBV12-3 or TRBV12-4 and J usage is TRBJ2-1; D is ambiguous. This CDR3 comprises 12 residues. V was shortened by 7 bases and J by 4 bases, with 8 bases between the two germline ends. The CDR3 region has the DNA TGTGCCAGCAAGATTGGGTACAATGAGCAGTTCTTC. Its translation is CASKIGYNEQFF.

This clonotype has only a few counts. The CDR3 protein is CASRRGAEDATNEKLFF. As DNA, the CDR3 is TGTGCCAGCAGGAGAGGGGCAGAAGATGCAACTAATGAAAAACTGTTTTTT. The rearrangement links TRBV9 to TRBJ1-4, with D possibly TRBD1 on 5 matching bases. CDR3 size: 17 residues. The germline V and J ends were trimmed by 5 bases and 0 bases, with 17 bases remaining between them. Germline CDR1 reads SGDLS; CDR2 reads YYNGEE.

In its sample, this clonotype was seen a few times. The genes are TRBV27 and TRBJ2-7; 10 nucleotides line up with TRBD2. Germline V lookup: CDR1 MNHEY, CDR2 SMNVEV (reference sequence). The CDR3 has 13 residues. V lost 2 bases, J lost 5 bases, and 0 bases stayed unmatched. The CDR3 sequence is CASSLLAGDEQYV. CDR3 sequence (DNA): TGTGCCAGCAGTTTACTAGCGGGGGACGAGCAGTACGTC.

Only a few counts were recorded for this clonotype. The V and J genes are TRBV7-6 and TRBJ2-7; D is perhaps TRBD1 or TRBD2 (5 bases each). The CDR3 length is 14 residues. Trimming pared 6 bases from V and 0 bases from J, leaving 12 bases between. The V gene's germline CDR1 is SGHVS and CDR2 FNYEAQ. CDR3 sequence: CASRPGTDSYEQYF. The DNA for the CDR3 is TGTGCCAGCAGACCCGGGACGGACTCCTACGAGCAGTACTTC. The complete variable domain, with remaining parts taken from reference TRBV7-6 and TRBJ2-7, reads GAGVSQSPRYKVTKRGQDVALRCDPISGHVSLYWYRQALGQGPEFLTYFNYEAQQDKSGLPNDRFSAERPEGSISTLTIQRTEQRDSAMYRCASRPGTDSYEQYFGPGTRLTVT.

This clonotype occurred once. J is TRBJ2-1 and V is TRBV4-1, with 8 nucleotides matching TRBD1. Trimming at V came to 2 bases and at J to 4 bases, leaving 10 bases not matched to a gene. CDR1 and CDR2 (germline): MGHRA, YSYEKL. This CDR3 comprises 17 residues. CDR3 sequence (DNA): TGCGCCAGCAGCCAAAAGCAGGGGGCTCTCGGGTACAATGAGCAGTTCTTC. Translation: CASSQKQGALGYNEQFF.

Turning to this clonotype: Just one base apart from a much larger clone, this may be a read error. The chain has TRBV24-1 and TRBJ2-1, with 10 nucleotides matching TRBD2. CDR1 is KGHDR, CDR2 SFDVKD, per germline. The CDR3 runs 16 residues. The CDR3 DNA reads TGTACCACCAGTGATTTAGCTAGCGGGGGCCGGGGTGAGCAGTTCTTC. As protein: CTTSDLASGGRGEQFF.

V is TRBV20-1 and J is TRBJ2-1, with a possible D match to TRBD2 (6 bases). Germline V CDR1 and CDR2: DFQATT, SNEGSKA (reference sequence). V was cut by 0 bases and J by 7 bases, with 16 bases left in between. There are 15 residues in the CDR3. The CDR3 nucleotides read TGCAGTGCTAGAGATCGGAGGGGCCCTCGGAATGAGCAGTTCTTC. Translated: CSARDRRGPRNEQFF.

This clonotype showed up just a few times. The gene calls are TRBV5-5 and TRBJ2-1; D not resolved. The CDR3 spans 14 residues. V lost 1 base, J lost 4 bases, and 9 bases lay in between. Germline CDR1 reads SGHKS; CDR2 reads YYEKEE (reference sequence). The CDR3 coding sequence is TGTGCCAGCAGCTTGCTTTTAGTTTACAATGAGCAGTTCTTC. As protein: CASSLLLVYNEQFF.